This T cell receptor beta chain was identified during a study of radiation and T cells in renal cell carcinoma (dated by TCRdb to 2020 to 2022). For the study in its entirety: A total of 50 or so samples underwent TCR beta sequencing, made up of approximately 26 tumors and roughly 27 peripheral blood samples. Across all 50 or so samples, 4,016,671 unique CDR3 nucleotide sequences, encoding 2,658,974 unique CDR3 amino acid sequences, were identified. The final blood draw was performed at 4 weeks after radiation, at the same time as nephrectomy. Study-level results and caveats: In blood, the top tumor clonotypes increased from baseline to 2 weeks after radiation and then shrank by 4 weeks, which suggests a temporary expansion of tumor-resident clones. The single-armed trial design could not address effects of radiation dose or scheduling on the TCR repertoire. Because pretreatment tumor biopsies were not available, the baseline intratumoral presence of clonotypes could not be determined. Blood repertoire dynamics were not followed beyond 4 weeks after treatment.

TCR beta libraries were generated from genomic DNA with the immunoSEQ kit, following the manufacturer's recommendations. Library preparation used a first multiplex PCR with proprietary primers, then a second PCR adding unique barcodes, with bead cleanups after each round. A kit-provided positive control reaction and a negative control reaction were included in every sample batch. The final libraries were assessed on an Agilent 4200 TapeStation D1000 ScreenTape, pooled by volume, and quantified by qPCR. Sequencing ran on an Illumina NextSeq500 with a MidOutput 150-cycle cartridge, using 156 Read1 and 15 Index1 cycles with kit custom primers. The pooled library was loaded at around 1.1 pM with a 20% PhiX control spike-in. In the source study's methods: The vendor-processed data were analyzed in R, and a clonotype was defined as all T cells that share the same CDR3 nucleotide sequence. For clone abundance analyses, frequencies were normalized to the 10,000 most abundant clones per sample. Public T cell clones, averaging fewer than five per sample, were removed before analysis. Tumor-enriched clonotypes and baseline blood-enriched clonotypes were defined as those with an abundance difference of at least 32-fold between compartments. A beta-binomial differential abundance model was applied to find clonotypes that expanded or contracted between blood time points. The Baroni-Urbani and Buser coefficient was used to measure tumor-blood repertoire similarity, and groups were compared with two-tailed Wilcoxon tests in R. As stored in TCRdb, this immuneACCESS dataset retains in-frame rearrangements with V and J assigned. A fraction of the clones does not appear; measured against another copy, unresolved V genes explain less than half of the discrepancy, and the remainder lacks a known reason. The V and J calls and clone size are taken from that table; D and trimming were inferred from the DNA. Within this sample are around 81,000 clones, with 85% of them counted one time only. In total, the top ten clones hold more than 9% of the sample.

This specimen's time point label, interpreted: blood 4 weeks post-SBRT, at nephrectomy. The treatment or condition label of this sample denotes: 15 Gy SBRT to primary tumor, nephrectomy 4 weeks later. Samples were obtained from a clinical trial, in which 15 Gy stereotactic body radiation therapy was delivered to primary renal cell carcinomas and nephrectomy was performed 4 weeks later. Serial peripheral blood from radiation-treated patients was sampled at baseline, 2 weeks and 4 weeks after SBRT to track tumor-enriched clonotypes. Every patient had renal cell carcinoma of clear cell pathology. Genomic DNA for TCR sequencing was prepared using the QIAamp DNA Blood Mini Kit (Qiagen). The analyses included just those samples that passed every quality control check. For this clone: No antigen is known for it. No base qualities exist here, and no much larger clone lies one base off it.

V is clipped by 4 bases and J by 9 bases, and the sequence between their germline boundaries is 16 bases long. CDR1 and CDR2 were assigned from the germline V gene as SGHTA and FQGNSA. The CDR3 measures 14 amino acids from cysteine to phenylalanine. Only the CDR3 DNA stays, 42 bases, in frame from base 1. The source was blood, collected from a patient whose treatment included radiotherapy and nephrectomy. The source of this sequence is a man aged 50 to 59 with renal cell carcinoma. The chain couples TRBV7-2 to TRBJ1-5; too little of a D gene remains to name it. The CDR3 region reads CASSSRRPGGPQHF. DNA sequence: TGTGCCAGCAGCTCTCGACGGCCTGGAGGGCCCCAGCATTTT.